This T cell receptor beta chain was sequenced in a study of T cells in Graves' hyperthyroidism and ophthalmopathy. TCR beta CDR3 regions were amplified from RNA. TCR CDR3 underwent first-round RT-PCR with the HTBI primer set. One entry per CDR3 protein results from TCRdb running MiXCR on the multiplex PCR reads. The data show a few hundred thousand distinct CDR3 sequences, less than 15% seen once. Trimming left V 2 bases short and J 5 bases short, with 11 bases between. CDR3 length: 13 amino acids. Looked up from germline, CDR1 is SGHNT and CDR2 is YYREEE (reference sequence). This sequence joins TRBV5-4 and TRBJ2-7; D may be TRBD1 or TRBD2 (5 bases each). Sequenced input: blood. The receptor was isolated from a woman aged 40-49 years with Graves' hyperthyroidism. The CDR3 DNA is TGTGCCAGCAGCTTTCAGGGTAGCGACGAGCAGTACTTC. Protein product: CASSFQGSDEQYF.